The present T cell receptor beta chain was sequenced within a study of Graves' ophthalmopathy and Graves' hyperthyroidism. For the study at large: At initial diagnosis, peripheral blood was obtained, and this preceded any treatment. Overall study results and limits: Both an approximately 68% sensitivity and an approximately 72% specificity characterized the model's predictions of ophthalmopathy progression.

CAS ≥3, NOSPECS ≥4, moderate-to-severe activity and duration under 3 months marked donors with ophthalmopathy. PBMCs were isolated by Ficoll-Paque density gradient centrifugation, using about 9.2 ml of fresh peripheral blood as the starting material. The germline gives CDR1 MGHRA, CDR2 YSYEKL. The CDR3 loop spans 15 amino acids. The V and J ends lost 3 bases and 4 bases respectively, with 15 bases between them. The sequenced template was RNA, covering the TCR beta CDR3 region. Amplification began with first-round RT-PCR using HTBI primers, then second-round multiplex PCR was performed. TCRdb re-called the multiplex PCR reads through MiXCR, storing one row per CDR3 protein. The sample lists 650,000 to 800,000 distinct CDR3 sequences, roughly two fifths occurring once. This clonotype was counted many times. As yet, its antigen is unknown.

Sequenced sample: peripheral blood. This clonotype originated in an adult man with Graves' ophthalmopathy. The genes are TRBV4-1 and TRBJ2-5; TRBD2 might be the D (5 bases). This CDR3 reads CASSHRTGSPETQYF. The CDR3 DNA follows: TGCGCCAGCAGCCACCGAACGGGGAGTCCAGAGACCCAGTACTTC.